This T cell receptor (beta chain) was identified in a study of cytomegalovirus exposure and HLA in healthy donors. Background on the study: In a previous analysis, some 120 million unique TCR beta sequences were found from roughly 200 million T cells.

CDR3 length equals 16 residues. The germline gives CDR1 LNHDA, CDR2 SQIVND (reference sequence). The germline V and J ends were trimmed by 8 bases and 3 bases, with 20 bases remaining between them. This clone was counted a few times. The antigen is unknown. Study-level findings and limits: The listing of roughly 160 TCR beta chains classed them as cytomegalovirus-associated.

13 Jbeta primers and 60 Vbeta primers were used for the PCR. Sequencing was performed with immunoSEQ multiplex PCR; in TCRdb, only in-frame clones are kept and a portion is missing. Here the sample spans around 130,000 clones, around 70% being singletons. The chain employs TRBV19 and TRBJ2-1; weak D call: TRBD1 (6 bases). Sequencing was carried out using PBMCs. This clonotype was sampled from a man under 40 in good health and CMV-seropositive. CDR3 sequence reads: CASRSFGQGNYNEQFF. The CDR3, as DNA: TGTGCCAGTCGATCGTTCGGGCAGGGGAACTACAATGAGCAGTTCTTC. The complete variable domain, with remaining parts taken from reference TRBV19 and TRBJ2-1, reads DGGITQSPKYLFRKEGQNVTLSCEQNLNHDAMYWYRQDPGQGLRLIYYSQIVNDFQKGDIAEGYSVSREKKESFPLTVTSAQKNPTAFYLCASRSFGQGNYNEQFFGPGTRLTVL.